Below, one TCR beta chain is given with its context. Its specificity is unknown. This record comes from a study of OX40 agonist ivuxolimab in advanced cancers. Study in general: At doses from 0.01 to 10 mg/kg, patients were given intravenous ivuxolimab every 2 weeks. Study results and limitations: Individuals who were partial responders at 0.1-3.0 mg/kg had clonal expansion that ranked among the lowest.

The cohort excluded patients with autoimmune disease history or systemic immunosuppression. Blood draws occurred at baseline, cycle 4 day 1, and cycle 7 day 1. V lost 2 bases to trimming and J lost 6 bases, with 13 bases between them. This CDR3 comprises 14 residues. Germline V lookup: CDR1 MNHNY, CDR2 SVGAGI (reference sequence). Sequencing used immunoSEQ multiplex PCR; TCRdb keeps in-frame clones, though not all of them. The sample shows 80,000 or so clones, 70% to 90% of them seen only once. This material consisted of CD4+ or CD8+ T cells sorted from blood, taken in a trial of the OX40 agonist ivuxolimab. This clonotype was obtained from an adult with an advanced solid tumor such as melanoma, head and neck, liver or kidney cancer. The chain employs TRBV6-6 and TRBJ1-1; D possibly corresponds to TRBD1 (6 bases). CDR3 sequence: CASSYVPGGAEAFF. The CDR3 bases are TGTGCCAGCAGTTACGTCCCGGGGGGCGCTGAAGCTTTCTTT.